The 25 T cell receptor beta chains below all came from one sample that was sequenced in a study of CD8 T cells in ankylosing spondylitis. From the 5' RACE reads, TCRdb called clonotypes with MiXCR, one entry per CDR3 protein. The data show about 240,000 distinct CDR3 sequences, about 10% seen once. The sequenced material came from blood, either unsorted or a sorted T cell fraction (not recorded which). All receptors derive from a male donor with ankylosing spondylitis or in good health (not recorded which).

This clonotype was picked up many times. The gene calls are TRBV5-1 and TRBJ2-1; the match to TRBD2 covers 12 bases. Germline assignment: CDR1 SGHRS and CDR2 YFSETQ. The CDR3 has 14 residues. V lost 6 bases to trimming and J lost 10 bases; unmatched junction nucleotides: 8. The chain's CDR3 is CASKRGLAGGEQFF. CDR3 bases: TGCGCCAGCAAGAGGGGACTAGCGGGCGGGGAGCAGTTCTTC.

This clonotype was counted ten times or more. The gene calls are TRBV7-2 and TRBJ1-2; weak D call: TRBD1 (5 bases). The CDR3 consists of 16 residues. Trimming removed 5 bases at V and 1 base at J, with 17 bases between. Germline-derived CDR1 and CDR2 are SGHTA and FQGNSA. The CDR3 region has the DNA TGTGCCAGCAGCACACGTGGGGAGGGGATTAACTATGGCTACACCTTC. It codes for CASSTRGEGINYGYTF.

This clonotype was detected many times. This chain connects TRBV5-1 to TRBJ2-3; D perhaps matches TRBD2 (5 bases). CDR1 is SGHRS, CDR2 YFSETQ, per germline. Trimming removed 4 bases from V and 5 bases from J, with 17 bases in between. This CDR3 is built from 15 residues. The CDR3 region is CASSTDPGSLDTQYF. The CDR3 bases are TGCGCCAGCAGCACCGATCCGGGAAGTTTAGATACGCAGTATTTT.

This clonotype was observed many times. V is TRBV29-1 and J is TRBJ2-7, with TRBD2 matching over 8 bases. Germline values: CDR1 SQVTM, CDR2 ANQGSEA. This CDR3 has 13 amino acids. After removal of 5 bases from V and 1 base from J, the junction contained 4 bases not matched to a gene. The CDR3 sequence is CSVSGGISYEQYF. The CDR3 nucleotides are TGCAGCGTTTCGGGGGGGATATCCTACGAGCAGTACTTC.

This clonotype was recorded at least ten times. The rearrangement uses TRBV5-1 and TRBJ2-4, with 9 bases lining up with TRBD1. This CDR3 is 14 amino acids long. Germline values: CDR1 SGHRS, CDR2 YFSETQ. V dropped 0 bases and J dropped 8; count of bases not matched to a gene: 3. CDR3 region: CASSLGQGEDIQYF. The CDR3 region has the DNA TGCGCCAGCAGCTTGGGACAGGGGGAGGACATTCAGTACTTC.

This clonotype was found many times. The chain couples TRBV29-1 to TRBJ1-2; the D gene is possibly TRBD1 (5 bases). This CDR3 is built from 12 residues. V lost 2 bases and J 7 bases, leaving 11 bases between the germline ends. Germline V CDR1 and CDR2: SQVTM, ANQGSEA. In nucleotides, the CDR3 is TGCAGCGTTGAAAGAGGGGCCCTTGGCTACACCTTC. Translation: CSVERGALGYTF.

There are many counts of this clonotype. The V and J genes are TRBV7-8 and TRBJ1-1, with TRBD1 as a possible D gene (5 bases). The V gene's germline CDR1 is SGHVS and CDR2 FQNEAQ. The CDR3 is made up of 13 amino acids. The V gene lost 1 base and the J gene lost 4 bases, with 7 bases spanning the gap. CDR3 DNA sequence: TGTGCCAGCAGCTTAGATGGGGGCACTGAAGCTTTCTTT. Its protein is CASSLDGGTEAFF.

This clonotype was seen many times. The chain carries TRBV20-1 and TRBJ2-1; D is ambiguous. The V end was cut by 1 base, the J end by 10 bases, with 11 bases between. The germline gives CDR1 DFQATT, CDR2 SNEGSKA (reference sequence). This CDR3 is 12 amino acids long. CDR3 sequence (DNA): TGCAGTGCTAGAGCCCCCCGTAACGAGCAGTTCTTC. Its protein is CSARAPRNEQFF.

There are many counts of this clonotype. The gene calls are TRBV7-7 and TRBJ2-5; 7 nucleotides align to TRBD2. The CDR3 spans 14 residues. The germline CDR1 and CDR2 sequences are SSHAT and FNYEAQ (reference sequence). The J segment lost 3 bases and the V segment lost 2 bases, leaving 3 bases of the junction unmatched. This CDR3 is CASSLRREKETQYF. For the CDR3, the DNA is TGTGCCAGCAGCTTACGGCGGGAGAAAGAGACCCAGTACTTC.

The V gene is TRBV9, the J gene TRBJ2-6; 10 nucleotides line up with TRBD2. V lost 5 bases and J lost 1; bases outside the gene matches: 9. The CDR3 is made up of 18 amino acids. Germline V CDR1 and CDR2: SGDLS, YYNGEE. The CDR3: CASSTTSGSKSGANVLTF. In nucleotides, the CDR3 is TGTGCCAGCAGTACGACTAGCGGGTCGAAGTCTGGGGCCAACGTCCTGACTTTC.

In its sample, this clonotype was seen many times. J is TRBJ2-1 and V is TRBV20-1, with 12 positions matching TRBD2. Germline loops: CDR1 DFQATT, CDR2 SNEGSKA (reference sequence). The CDR3 is 13 residues long. The V and J ends lost 7 bases and 8 bases, in that order; junction bases with no gene match: 6. CDR3 loop: CSGWPSGGDEQFF. The DNA for the CDR3 is TGCAGTGGATGGCCTAGCGGGGGGGATGAGCAGTTCTTC.

This clonotype was observed a few times. CDR3 protein: CSASPKRFLEVNTEAFF. CDR3 sequence (DNA): TGCAGTGCTAGCCCTAAGAGATTTTTGGAGGTCAACACTGAAGCTTTCTTT. This chain connects TRBV20-1 to TRBJ1-1; D uncertain. V lost 3 bases and J lost 2, with 22 bases in between. The germline V gene encodes CDR1 DFQATT and CDR2 SNEGSKA (reference sequence). CDR3 length: 17 residues.

This clonotype was counted many times. CDR3 nucleotides: TGTGCCAGCAGCTTGGGTCGTGAAGAAGAGACCCAGTACTTC. Protein sequence: CASSLGREEETQYF. The rearrangement joins TRBV11-1 to TRBJ2-5; D is unresolved. CDR3 length: 14 amino acids. Germline lookup yields CDR1 SGHAT and CDR2 FQDESV (reference sequence). V lost 3 bases, J lost 3 bases, and 11 bases lay in between. The variable domain in full, completed from reference TRBV11-1 and TRBJ2-5, reads EAEVAQSPRYKITEKSQAVAFWCDPISGHATLYWYRQILGQGPELLVQFQDESVVDDSQLPKDRFSAERLKGVDSTLKIQPAELGDSAMYLCASSLGREEETQYFGPGTRLLVL.

This clonotype was recorded at least ten times. This chain joins TRBV6-6 and TRBJ1-2, with D hard to call. CDR1 is MNHNY, CDR2 SVGAGI, per germline (reference sequence). Between the trimmed V and J ends, which lost 6 bases and 8 bases, there was a span of 10 bases. The CDR3 totals 11 residues. The CDR3 is CASSNVGGYTF. CDR3 sequence (DNA): TGTGCCAGCAGCAATGTTGGCGGCTACACCTTC.

In this sample, this clonotype turned up many times. The chain links TRBV3-1 to TRBJ2-2, with 7 nucleotides matching TRBD2. The length of the CDR3 is 16 residues. CDR1 and CDR2 (germline): LGHDT, YNNKEL (reference sequence). V lost 0 bases to trimming and J lost 4 bases; unmatched junction nucleotides: 5. As DNA, the CDR3 is TGTGCCAGCAGCCAAGAAAGCGGGGCCTCCACCGGGGAGCTGTTTTTT. The encoded protein is CASSQESGASTGELFF. Complete variable domain (other parts from reference TRBV3-1 and TRBJ2-2): DTAVSQTPKYLVTQMGNDKSIKCEQNLGHDTMYWYKQDSKKFLKIMFSYNNKELIINETVPNRFSPKSPDKAHLNLHINSLELGDSAVYFCASSQESGASTGELFFGEGSRLTVL.

The chain links TRBV28 to TRBJ2-1; the match to TRBD2 covers 7 bases. The CDR3 is 14 amino acids. CDR1 and CDR2 from the germline V gene are MDHEN and SYDVKM. V lost 7 bases and J lost 1; bases outside the gene matches: 4. The DNA of the CDR3 is TGTGCCAGCATTCCCGGGGGGTCCTACAATGAGCAGTTCTTC. Residues: CASIPGGSYNEQFF. Using reference TRBV28 and TRBJ2-1 for the parts outside the CDR3, the full variable domain is DVKVTQSSRYLVKRTGEKVFLECVQDMDHENMFWYRQDPGLGLRLIYFSYDVKMKEKGDIPEGYSVSREKKERFSLILESASTNQTSMYLCASIPGGSYNEQFFGPGTRLTVL.

This clonotype was seen ten or more times. The chain links TRBV5-5 to TRBJ1-5; maybe TRBD1 (6 bases). V shed 2 bases and J shed 4 bases, with 13 bases lying between them. CDR3 length: 15 amino acids. CDR1 is SGHKS, CDR2 YYEKEE, per germline (reference sequence). The CDR3 sequence: CASSFDGTRNQPQHF. In DNA form, the CDR3 reads TGTGCCAGCAGCTTTGACGGGACACGTAATCAGCCCCAGCATTTT.

This clonotype was seen many times. V gene TRBV5-1 combines with J gene TRBJ2-7; D uncertain. The V gene lost 2 bases and the J gene lost 6 bases, with 9 bases spanning the gap. Germline CDR1 reads SGHRS; CDR2 reads YFSETQ. The length of the CDR3 is 12 residues. Here the CDR3 reads CASSLLGIEQYF. The CDR3 region has the DNA TGCGCCAGCAGCTTATTGGGAATCGAGCAGTACTTC. The whole variable domain, remainder taken from reference TRBV5-1 and TRBJ2-7, is KAGVTQTPRYLIKTRGQQVTLSCSPISGHRSVSWYQQTPGQGLQFLFEYFSETQRNKGNFPGRFSGRQFSNSRSEMNVSTLELGDSALYLCASSLLGIEQYFGPGTRLTVT.

This clonotype was seen ten or more times. The chain couples TRBV10-3 to TRBJ2-5; no definite D call. This CDR3 contains 14 residues. The germline gives CDR1 ENHRY, CDR2 SYGVKD. Trimming stripped 2 bases from V and 1 base from J, with 8 bases between. The CDR3 DNA is TGTGCCATCAGTGAGGGAGCGACCCAAGAGACCCAGTACTTC. Protein product: CAISEGATQETQYF.

This clonotype was counted at least ten times. The chain carries TRBV7-9 and TRBJ2-7; D is unresolved. The germline V and J ends were trimmed by 3 bases and 0 bases, with 9 bases remaining between them. In germline, CDR1 is SEHNR, CDR2 FQNEAQ (reference sequence). The length of the CDR3 is 14 residues. This CDR3 reads CASSFMAASYEQYF. CDR3 nucleotides: TGTGCCAGCAGCTTCATGGCAGCCTCCTACGAGCAGTACTTC.

This clonotype was seen a handful of times. The rearrangement uses TRBV5-6 and TRBJ1-2; D might be TRBD1 (6 bases). Germline CDR1 reads SGHDT; CDR2 reads YYEEEE. With 5 bases removed from V and 0 bases from J, the gap between germline ends came to 11 bases. CDR3 length: 14 residues. In DNA, the CDR3 is TGTGCCAGCAGGGCGACAGGCGCTAACTATGGCTACACCTTC. It yields the protein CASRATGANYGYTF.

This clonotype was counted many times. This rearrangement joins TRBV9 to TRBJ1-1; D is ambiguous. The CDR3 covers 12 residues. Germline V gene sequence: CDR1 SGDLS, CDR2 YYNGEE. Trimming pared 1 base from V and 4 bases from J, leaving 5 bases between. CDR3 sequence reads: CASSVFPTEAFF. The CDR3 coding sequence is TGTGCCAGCAGCGTATTCCCCACTGAAGCTTTCTTT.

This clonotype was detected many times. The chain links TRBV7-6 to TRBJ2-3; TRBD1 is a possible D gene (6 bases). CDR1 is SGHVS, CDR2 FNYEAQ, per germline. The CDR3 length is 14 residues. Trimming left V 4 bases short and J 2 bases short, with 10 bases between. The CDR3 DNA reads TGTGCCAGCAGCTCTAACAGGGCCACAGATACGCAGTATTTT. Amino acid sequence: CASSSNRATDTQYF.

The chain joins TRBV2 to TRBJ1-2; D is uncertain. Trimming removed 8 bases from V and 0 bases from J, with 7 bases in between. The CDR3 is 12 residues long. Germline CDR1 is SNHLY and CDR2 is FYNNEI. The CDR3 protein is CASDGTNYGYTF. CDR3 sequence (DNA): TGTGCCAGCGACGGTACTAACTATGGCTACACCTTC.

The V call is TRBV20-1, the J call TRBJ2-1, with TRBD2 matching over 10 bases. The CDR3 loop spans 19 amino acids. CDR1 DFQATT and CDR2 SNEGSKA come from the germline V gene (reference sequence). V lost 0 bases, J lost 3 bases, and 14 bases stayed unmatched. The CDR3 here is CSARDTRPSGGPLYNEQFF. The DNA for the CDR3 is TGCAGTGCTAGAGATACTCGGCCTAGCGGGGGTCCTCTCTACAATGAGCAGTTCTTC.